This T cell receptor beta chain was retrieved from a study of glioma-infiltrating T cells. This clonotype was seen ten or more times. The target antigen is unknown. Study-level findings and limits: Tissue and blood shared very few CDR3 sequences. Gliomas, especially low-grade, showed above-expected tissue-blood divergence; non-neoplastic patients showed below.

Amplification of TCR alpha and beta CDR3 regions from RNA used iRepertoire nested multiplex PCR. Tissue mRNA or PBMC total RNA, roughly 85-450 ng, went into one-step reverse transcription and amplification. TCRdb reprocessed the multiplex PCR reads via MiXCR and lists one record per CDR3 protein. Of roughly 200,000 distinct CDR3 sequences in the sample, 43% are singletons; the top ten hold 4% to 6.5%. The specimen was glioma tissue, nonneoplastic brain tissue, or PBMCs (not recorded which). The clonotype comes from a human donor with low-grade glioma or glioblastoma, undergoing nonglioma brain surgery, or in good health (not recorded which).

CDR3 amino acids: CASGTEHNEQFF. The CDR3 DNA is TGTGCCAGCGGGACAGAACACAATGAGCAGTTCTTC. The chain combines TRBV2 with TRBJ2-1; 7 nucleotides match TRBD1. Germline V lookup: CDR1 SNHLY, CDR2 FYNNEI. The J segment lost 5 bases and the V segment lost 8 bases, leaving 3 bases of the junction unmatched. CDR3 size: 12 residues.